What follows are 23 T cell receptor beta chains derived from one specimen sequenced in a study of response to subunit inactivated influenza vaccine. TCRdb passed the RT-PCR reads through MiXCR, listing each CDR3 protein once. The profile covers around 570,000 distinct CDR3 sequences, with about 7.6% appearing a single time and 10% to 15% taken by the ten largest. Source: PBMCs from blood, taken about 24 months after vaccination. The origin of the receptors is a man aged 50-75 years who received an inactivated influenza vaccine.

This clonotype was found many times. The rearrangement uses TRBV5-1 and TRBJ2-7, with D unclear. The CDR3 is 11 amino acids. V shed 4 bases and J shed 3 bases, with 5 bases lying between them. Germline-derived CDR1 and CDR2 are SGHRS and YFSETQ. CDR3 sequence reads: CASSDHYEQYF. CDR3 nucleotides: TGCGCCAGCAGCGATCACTACGAGCAGTACTTC.

The chain combines TRBV29-1 with TRBJ1-5, with D perhaps matching TRBD1 (6 bases). The V gene lost 4 bases and the J gene lost 2 bases, with 9 bases spanning the gap. The CDR3 contains 13 residues. Germline V gives CDR1 SQVTM, CDR2 ANQGSEA. This CDR3 reads CSVGGRGNQPQHF. Here the CDR3 DNA reads TGCAGCGTTGGGGGGCGCGGCAATCAGCCCCAGCATTTT.

This clonotype appeared many times. The CDR3 coding sequence is TGTGCCAGCAGCTATGTACGGAACACCGGGGAGCTGTTTTTT. Its protein is CASSYVRNTGELFF. The chain uses TRBV6-2 or TRBV6-3 and TRBJ2-2; no definite D call. V was cut by 6 bases and J by 1 base, with 9 bases left in between. Germline V lookup: CDR1 MNHEY, CDR2 SVGEGT. The CDR3 runs to 14 residues.

V gene TRBV5-1 combines with J gene TRBJ2-2; D ambiguous. The length of the CDR3 is 16 residues. Germline V gives CDR1 SGHRS, CDR2 YFSETQ. With 1 base removed from V and 5 bases from J, the gap between germline ends came to 15 bases. DNA of the CDR3: TGCGCCAGCAGCTTGATTTTCCAGGCAGAAACCGGGGAGCTGTTTTTT. It translates to CASSLIFQAETGELFF.

The chain combines TRBV15 with TRBJ1-3, with D perhaps matching TRBD1 (5 bases). CDR1 and CDR2 (germline): LNHNV, YYDKDF (reference sequence). The CDR3 totals 16 residues. V was cut by 1 base and J by 3 bases, with 13 bases left in between. In DNA form, the CDR3 reads TGTGCCACCAGCAGAGCGGAGGGGTCGTTTGGAAACACCATATATTTT. Protein: CATSRAEGSFGNTIYF.

This clonotype was detected only a few times. J is TRBJ1-6 and V is TRBV4-1, with D possibly TRBD1 on 5 matching bases. The CDR3 extends over 15 amino acids. V was pared by 1 base and J by 14 bases, with 18 bases between. The V gene's germline CDR1 is MGHRA and CDR2 YSYEKL. The CDR3 DNA follows: TGCGCCAGCAGCCAAGTCAGGGCTGCGAATGGGGCCCTCCACTTT. It codes for CASSQVRAANGALHF.

This clonotype showed up many times. V is TRBV5-1 and J is TRBJ2-7, with D hard to call. V dropped 0 bases and J dropped 3 bases, with 10 bases sitting between them. This CDR3 region has 14 residues. Germline assignment: CDR1 SGHRS and CDR2 YFSETQ. In DNA form, the CDR3 reads TGCGCCAGCAGCTTGGCAGCTAGGAACTACGAGCAGTACTTC. It encodes CASSLAARNYEQYF.

This clonotype was seen only a few times. The J gene is TRBJ2-1, the V gene TRBV20-1; D is perhaps TRBD2 (6 bases). The germline V and J ends were trimmed by 2 bases and 5 bases, with 10 bases remaining between them. CDR1 and CDR2 from the germline V gene are DFQATT and SNEGSKA (reference sequence). The CDR3 contains 13 residues. The CDR3 loop reads CSARRTIHNEQFF. CDR3 in DNA: TGCAGTGCTAGACGGACTATTCACAATGAGCAGTTCTTC.

This clonotype was seen ten or more times. This sequence joins TRBV12-3 or TRBV12-4 and TRBJ1-5; D remains unclear. With 1 base removed from V and 6 bases from J, the gap between germline ends came to 13 bases. The CDR3 is 15 amino acids. For the CDR3, the DNA is TGTGCCAGCAGTTTAGGACTGGGCAGAGTTCAGCCCCAGCATTTT. This encodes CASSLGLGRVQPQHF.

The CDR3 bases are TGTGCCAGCAGTTCCCAGGGGCGGGATGGAGCTTTCTTT. Its translation is CASSSQGRDGAFF. This chain links TRBV6-5 with TRBJ1-1, with D maybe TRBD1 (6 bases). The CDR3 spans 13 residues. Trimming left V 4 bases short and J 10 bases short, with 16 bases between. CDR1 and CDR2 (germline): MNHEY, SVGAGI.

This chain connects TRBV20-1 to TRBJ1-4; possible D gene TRBD1, 6 bases. There are 13 residues in the CDR3. Trimming cost V 6 bases and J 7 bases, with 15 bases left between them. CDR1 and CDR2 (germline): DFQATT, SNEGSKA (reference sequence). DNA for the CDR3: TGCAGTGCCCCAGGGGAGGGAAGTGAAAAACTGTTTTTT. It is translated as CSAPGEGSEKLFF.

This clonotype was found a few times. The chain employs TRBV12-3 or TRBV12-4 and TRBJ2-2; D possibly corresponds to TRBD1 (5 bases). V gave up 5 bases and J gave up 7 bases, with 11 bases separating them. The CDR3 runs to 13 residues. The CDR3, as DNA: TGTGCCAGCAGTCCACGACAGAGCGGGGAGCTGTTTTTT. As protein: CASSPRQSGELFF.

The J gene is TRBJ2-7, the V gene TRBV6-2 or TRBV6-3; 9 nucleotides line up with TRBD2. This CDR3 is built from 14 residues. Trimming took 7 bases from V and 4 from J; bases not matched to a gene: 8. CDR1 is MNHEY, CDR2 SVGEGT, per germline. As DNA, the CDR3 is TGTGCCAGCACCTTAGCGGGAGCCCTATACGAGCAGTACTTC. This encodes CASTLAGALYEQYF.

This clonotype showed up many times. The chain carries TRBV6-1 and TRBJ2-7; D not resolved. V shed 8 bases and J shed 1 base, with 21 bases lying between them. Germline CDR1 is MNHNS and CDR2 is SASEGT. The CDR3 totals 16 residues. This CDR3 reads CASREYYVGDSYEQYF. For the CDR3, the DNA is TGTGCCAGCCGAGAGTATTATGTGGGTGATTCCTACGAGCAGTACTTC.

At least ten counts were recorded for this clonotype. For the CDR3, the DNA is TGTGCCAGCAGCCCCACCGGGGGGGGCGCTGCCTATGGCTACACCTTC. The encoded protein is CASSPTGGGAAYGYTF. The chain combines TRBV7-6 with TRBJ1-2, with D possibly TRBD1 on 6 matching bases. The CDR3 runs 16 residues. Trimming took off 5 bases at V and 4 bases at J, with 20 bases between the two ends. Per germline, CDR1 SGHVS and CDR2 FNYEAQ.

This clonotype was picked up a small number of times. This chain connects TRBV7-2 to TRBJ2-1, with unresolved D. The germline CDR1 and CDR2 sequences are SGHTA and FQGNSA. Trimming removed 0 bases from V and 8 bases from J, with 11 bases in between. The CDR3 is 14 residues long. DNA of the CDR3: TGTGCCAGCAGCTTAGCGCTTCTAGTCGATGAGCAGTTCTTC. It yields the protein CASSLALLVDEQFF.

There are many counts of this clonotype. The rearrangement links TRBV12-3 or TRBV12-4 to TRBJ2-3; 10 bases match TRBD2. V dropped 1 base and J dropped 4; count of bases not matched to a gene: 5. The CDR3 covers 16 residues. The CDR3 sequence is CASSLDTSGASDTQYF. The CDR3 DNA sequence: TGTGCCAGCAGTTTAGACACTAGCGGGGCGTCAGATACGCAGTATTTT.

This clonotype was counted at least ten times. The CDR3 bases are TGTGCCAGCAGCCCAGAAGATTGGACAATGGTCTTCGGGGAGCTGTTTTTT. Encoded protein: CASSPEDWTMVFGELFF. The chain is built from TRBV11-2 and TRBJ2-2; D possibly corresponds to TRBD1 (5 bases). The CDR3 spans 17 residues. V lost 5 bases and J 7 bases, leaving 23 bases between the germline ends. Germline assignment: CDR1 SGHAT and CDR2 FQNNGV. Based on the CDR3 plus reference TRBV11-2 and TRBJ2-2, the full variable domain is EAGVAQSPRYKIIEKRQSVAFWCNPISGHATLYWYQQILGQGPKLLIQFQNNGVVDDSQLPKDRFSAERLKGVDSTLKIQPAKLEDSAVYLCASSPEDWTMVFGELFFGEGSRLTVL.

The chain couples TRBV7-2 to TRBJ2-1; 10 nucleotides agree with TRBD2. Unmatched junction bases numbered 8, after V lost 1 base and J lost 8 bases. The CDR3 length is 16 residues. CDR1 and CDR2 from the germline V gene are SGHTA and FQGNSA. The chain's CDR3 is CASSLGSGGAMDEQFF. CDR3 nucleotide sequence: TGTGCCAGCAGCTTAGGGAGCGGGGGGGCCATGGATGAGCAGTTCTTC.

The chain links TRBV11-1 to TRBJ2-7; TRBD1 matches 9 bases. The length of the CDR3 is 15 residues. CDR1 is SGHAT, CDR2 FQDESV, per germline (reference sequence). The ends lost 5 bases at V and 0 bases at J; junction bases unmatched: 5. Here the CDR3 reads CASSPGQGPSYEQYF. Written as DNA, the CDR3 is TGTGCCAGCAGCCCAGGACAGGGGCCCTCCTACGAGCAGTACTTC.

This clonotype came up a few times. The chain uses TRBV7-2 and TRBJ2-3, with 12 bases matching TRBD2. The length of the CDR3 is 15 residues. Germline CDR1 reads SGHTA; CDR2 reads FQGNSA. Unmatched junction bases numbered 1, after V lost 0 bases and J lost 6 bases. The CDR3 DNA reads TGTGCCAGCAGCTTAGCTACTAGCGGGAGGGATACGCAGTATTTT. This translates into CASSLATSGRDTQYF.

The table lists this clonotype with a few counts. The rearrangement links TRBV7-9 to TRBJ2-1; 9 bases map to TRBD1. After removal of 1 base from V and 2 bases from J, the junction contained 0 bases not matched to a gene. Germline assignment: CDR1 SEHNR and CDR2 FQNEAQ (reference sequence). This CDR3 spans 15 amino acids. CDR3 in amino acids: CASSLGDRAYNEQFF. CDR3 DNA: TGTGCCAGCAGCTTAGGGGACAGGGCCTACAATGAGCAGTTCTTC.

The rearrangement uses TRBV5-1 and TRBJ2-3, with 13 positions matching TRBD2. The CDR3 is 18 amino acids. CDR1 SGHRS and CDR2 YFSETQ come from the germline V gene. V shed 3 bases, J shed 3 bases, and the junction held 10 bases outside the gene matches. CDR3 in amino acids: CASSSRGSLAGGTDTQYF. The CDR3 DNA is TGCGCCAGCAGCTCCCGAGGCTCACTAGCGGGAGGGACAGATACGCAGTATTTT.